The sequence of this TCR beta chain was determined in a study of shared clonotypes between healthy human individuals. To note about this clone: It may be a read error: a sequence one base away is much more abundant. This sample also contains other DNA sequences that code for the same CDR3.

Deep-level settings were used for running the assay. Profiled with immunoSEQ multiplex PCR; TCRdb holds only in-frame clones, not every one. This table holds about 320,000 clones, around 90% found once. Between the trimmed V and J ends, which lost 4 bases and 2 bases, there was a span of 12 bases. Germline CDR1 MNHEY, CDR2 SMNVEV (reference sequence). This CDR3 comprises 14 residues. The clonotype originates from a man between 18 and 35 years old in good health. V usage is TRBV27 and J usage is TRBJ2-7; perhaps TRBD1 as D (6 bases). The sample was memory CD8+ T cells sorted from blood. Subset of the sample: CD45RO+ cells pooled with CCR7-negative TemRA cells. The CDR3 DNA reads TGTGCCAGCAGTTACAGGGTGGGGACCTACGAGCAGTACTTC. Translation gives CASSYRVGTYEQYF.